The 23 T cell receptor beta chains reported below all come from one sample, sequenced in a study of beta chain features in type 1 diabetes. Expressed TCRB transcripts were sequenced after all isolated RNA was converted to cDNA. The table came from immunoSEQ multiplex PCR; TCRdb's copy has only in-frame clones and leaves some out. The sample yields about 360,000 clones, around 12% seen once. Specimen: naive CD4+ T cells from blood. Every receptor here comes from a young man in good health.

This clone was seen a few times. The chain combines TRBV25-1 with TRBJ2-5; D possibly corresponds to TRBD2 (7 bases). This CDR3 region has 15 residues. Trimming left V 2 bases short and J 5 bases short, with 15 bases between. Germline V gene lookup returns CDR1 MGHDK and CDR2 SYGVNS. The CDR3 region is CASSEGGAARETQYF. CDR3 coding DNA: TGTGCCAGCAGTGAAGGGGGGGCAGCTCGGGAGACCCAGTACTTC.

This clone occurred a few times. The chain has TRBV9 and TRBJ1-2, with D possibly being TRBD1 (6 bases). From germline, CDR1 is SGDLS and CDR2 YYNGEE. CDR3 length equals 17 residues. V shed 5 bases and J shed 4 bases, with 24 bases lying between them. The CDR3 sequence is CASRRGEGVEVSYGYTF. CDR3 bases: TGTGCCAGCAGAAGGGGAGAGGGGGTTGAGGTTAGCTATGGCTACACCTTC.

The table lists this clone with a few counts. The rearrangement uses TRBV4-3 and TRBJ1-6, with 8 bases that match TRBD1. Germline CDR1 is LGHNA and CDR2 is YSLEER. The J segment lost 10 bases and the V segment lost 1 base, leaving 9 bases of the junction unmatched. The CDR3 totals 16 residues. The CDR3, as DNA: TGCGCCAGCAGCCAAGCTCAGACAGGGGAAGGGTCACCCCTCCACTTT. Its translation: CASSQAQTGEGSPLHF.

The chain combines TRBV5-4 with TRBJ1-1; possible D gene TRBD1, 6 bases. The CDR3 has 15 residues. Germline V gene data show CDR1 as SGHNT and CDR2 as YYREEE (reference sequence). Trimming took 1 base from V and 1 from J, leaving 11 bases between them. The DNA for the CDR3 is TGTGCCAGCAGCTTGTTGGGACAAGAGAACACTGAAGCTTTCTTT. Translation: CASSLLGQENTEAFF.

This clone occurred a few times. The CDR3 sequence: CASSYQGWLGNEQFF. CDR3 nucleotides: TGTGCCAGCAGCTACCAGGGCTGGCTCGGCAATGAGCAGTTCTTC. The chain uses TRBV7-6 and TRBJ2-1; possible D gene TRBD1, 5 bases. This CDR3 spans 15 amino acids. CDR1 and CDR2 from the germline V gene are SGHVS and FNYEAQ. Trimming cost V 4 bases and J 6 bases, with 16 bases left between them.

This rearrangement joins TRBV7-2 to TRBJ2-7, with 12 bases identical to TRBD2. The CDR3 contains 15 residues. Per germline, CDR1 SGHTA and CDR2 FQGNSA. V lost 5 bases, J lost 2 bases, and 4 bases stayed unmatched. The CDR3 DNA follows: TGTGCCAGCAGCCCTAGCGGGAGGGCCGCCTACGAGCAGTACTTC. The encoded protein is CASSPSGRAAYEQYF.

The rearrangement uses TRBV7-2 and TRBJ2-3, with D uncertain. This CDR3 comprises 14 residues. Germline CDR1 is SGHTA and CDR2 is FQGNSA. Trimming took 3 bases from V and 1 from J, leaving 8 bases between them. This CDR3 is CASSFYQGTDTQYF. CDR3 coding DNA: TGTGCCAGCAGCTTCTATCAGGGCACAGATACGCAGTATTTT.

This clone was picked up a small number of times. The CDR3 is CASSASPAPQETQYF. The CDR3 coding sequence is TGTGCCAGCAGTGCTAGTCCAGCACCCCAAGAGACCCAGTACTTC. The chain carries TRBV6-5 and TRBJ2-5; D gene uncertain. The CDR3 contains 15 residues. Per the germline V gene, CDR1 is MNHEY and CDR2 is SVGAGI. V lost 5 bases and J 1 base, leaving 14 bases between the germline ends.

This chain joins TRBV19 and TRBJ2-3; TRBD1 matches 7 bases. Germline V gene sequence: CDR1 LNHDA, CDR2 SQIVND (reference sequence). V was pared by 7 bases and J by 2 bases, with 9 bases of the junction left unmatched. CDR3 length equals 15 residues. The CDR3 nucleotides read TGTGCCAGTACCCGAGAGACAGGGATCACAGATACGCAGTATTTT. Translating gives CASTRETGITDTQYF.

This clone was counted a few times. This chain's CDR3 is CASSPGGGTLRINQPQHF. The CDR3 DNA follows: TGTGCCAGCTCACCGGGGGGGGGAACACTAAGGATCAATCAGCCCCAGCATTTT. This chain uses TRBV18 with TRBJ1-5; D is possibly TRBD1 (5 bases). The CDR3 sequence is 18 residues long. Trimming left V 3 bases short and J 3 bases short, with 21 bases between. Germline CDR1 KGHSH, CDR2 LQKENI.

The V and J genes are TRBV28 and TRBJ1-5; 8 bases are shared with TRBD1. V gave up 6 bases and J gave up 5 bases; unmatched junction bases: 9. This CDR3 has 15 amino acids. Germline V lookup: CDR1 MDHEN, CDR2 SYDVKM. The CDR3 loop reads CASRRRQGFDQPQHF. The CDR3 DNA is TGTGCCAGCAGACGCAGACAGGGGTTTGATCAGCCCCAGCATTTT.

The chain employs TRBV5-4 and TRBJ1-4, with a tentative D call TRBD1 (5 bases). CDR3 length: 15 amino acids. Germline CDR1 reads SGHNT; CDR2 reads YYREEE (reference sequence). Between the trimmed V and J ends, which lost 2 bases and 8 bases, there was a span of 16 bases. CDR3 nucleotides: TGTGCCAGCAGCTTTGGGCGGGGGTCTTTGGAAAAACTGTTTTTT. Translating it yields CASSFGRGSLEKLFF.

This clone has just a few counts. The CDR3 DNA reads TGCGCCAGCAGCCCGTCGGAAGGCGGGGCCTACCAAGAGACCCAGTACTTC. This gives the protein CASSPSEGGAYQETQYF. This chain joins TRBV4-3 and TRBJ2-5; D is perhaps TRBD2 (6 bases). Germline CDR1 is LGHNA and CDR2 is YSLEER. The V end was cut by 4 bases, the J end by 0 bases, with 18 bases between. The CDR3 runs to 17 residues.

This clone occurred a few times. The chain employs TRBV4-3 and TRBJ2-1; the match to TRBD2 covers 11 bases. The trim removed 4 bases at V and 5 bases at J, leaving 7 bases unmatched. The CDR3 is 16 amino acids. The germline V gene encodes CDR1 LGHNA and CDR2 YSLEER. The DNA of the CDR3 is TGCGCCAGCAGCCTAGAGGGACTAGCGGCAGACAATGAGCAGTTCTTC. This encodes CASSLEGLAADNEQFF.

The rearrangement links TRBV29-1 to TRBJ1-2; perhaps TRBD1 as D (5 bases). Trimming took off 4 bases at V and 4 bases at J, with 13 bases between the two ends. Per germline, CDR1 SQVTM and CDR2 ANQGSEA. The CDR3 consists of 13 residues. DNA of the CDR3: TGCAGCGTTGGGCAGAGGGACTTCTATGGCTACACCTTC. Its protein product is CSVGQRDFYGYTF.

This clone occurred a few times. CDR3 loop: CASSQAGGHTDTQYF. The CDR3 DNA sequence: TGCGCCAGCAGCCAGGCGGGGGGCCACACAGATACGCAGTATTTT. The rearrangement joins TRBV5-1 to TRBJ2-3; 8 bases are shared with TRBD2. V was clipped by 4 bases and J by 2 bases; unmatched bases: 6. CDR1 is SGHRS, CDR2 YFSETQ, per germline. CDR3 size: 15 residues.

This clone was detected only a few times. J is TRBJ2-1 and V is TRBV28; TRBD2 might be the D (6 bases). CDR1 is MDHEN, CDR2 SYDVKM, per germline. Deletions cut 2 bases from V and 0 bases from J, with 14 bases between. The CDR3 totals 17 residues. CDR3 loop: CASSLRPGRGSYNEQFF. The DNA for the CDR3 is TGTGCCAGCAGTTTACGCCCGGGGCGGGGCTCCTACAATGAGCAGTTCTTC.

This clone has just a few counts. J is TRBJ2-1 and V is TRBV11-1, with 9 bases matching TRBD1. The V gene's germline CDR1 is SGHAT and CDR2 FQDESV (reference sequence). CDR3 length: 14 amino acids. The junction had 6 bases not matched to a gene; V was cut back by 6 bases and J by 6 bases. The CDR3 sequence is CASSAGTGSNEQFF. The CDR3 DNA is TGTGCCAGCAGTGCCGGGACAGGGAGCAATGAGCAGTTCTTC.

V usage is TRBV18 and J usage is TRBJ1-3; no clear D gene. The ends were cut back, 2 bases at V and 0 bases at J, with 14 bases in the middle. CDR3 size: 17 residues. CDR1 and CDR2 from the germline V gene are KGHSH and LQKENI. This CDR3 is CASSPMTQSISGNTIYF. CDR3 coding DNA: TGTGCCAGCTCACCAATGACACAGTCGATCTCTGGAAACACCATATATTTT.

CDR3 sequence reads: CATLPGGSYYGYTF. Written as DNA, the CDR3 is TGTGCCACCCTCCCGGGGGGATCTTACTATGGCTACACCTTC. The chain uses TRBV19 and TRBJ1-2, with D maybe TRBD1 (5 bases). V was clipped by 10 bases and J by 3 bases, with 18 bases between them. The CDR3 runs to 14 residues. Germline lookup yields CDR1 LNHDA and CDR2 SQIVND (reference sequence).

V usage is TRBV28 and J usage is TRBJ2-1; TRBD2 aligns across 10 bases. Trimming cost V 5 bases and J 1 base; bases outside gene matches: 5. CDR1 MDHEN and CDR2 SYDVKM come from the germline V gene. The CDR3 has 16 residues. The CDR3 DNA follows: TGTGCCAGCAGTCTCCTAGCGGGAGTGTCCTACAATGAGCAGTTCTTC. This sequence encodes CASSLLAGVSYNEQFF.

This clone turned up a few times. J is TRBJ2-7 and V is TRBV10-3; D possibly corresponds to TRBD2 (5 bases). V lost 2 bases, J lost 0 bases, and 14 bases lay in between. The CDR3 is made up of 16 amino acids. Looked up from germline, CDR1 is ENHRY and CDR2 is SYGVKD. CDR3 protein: CAISEPGRGSSYEQYF. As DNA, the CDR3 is TGTGCCATCAGTGAGCCCGGACGGGGTAGCTCCTACGAGCAGTACTTC.

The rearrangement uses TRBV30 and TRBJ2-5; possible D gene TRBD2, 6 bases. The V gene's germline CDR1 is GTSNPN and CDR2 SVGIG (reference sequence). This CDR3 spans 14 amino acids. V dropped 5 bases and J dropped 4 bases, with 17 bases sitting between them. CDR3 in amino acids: CAWSRTLAGETQYF. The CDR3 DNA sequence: TGTGCCTGGTCACGGACACTAGCCGGAGAGACCCAGTACTTC. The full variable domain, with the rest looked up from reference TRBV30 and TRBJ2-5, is SQTIHQWPATLVQPVGSPLSLECTVEGTSNPNLYWYRQAAGRGLQLLFYSVGIGQISSEVPQNLSASRPQDRQFILSSKKLLLSDSGFYLCAWSRTLAGETQYFGPGTRLLVL.